The present T cell receptor beta chain was sequenced within a study of brain T cells in children with intractable seizures. A remark on this clone: Its target is not known.

Germline trimming cut 8 bases from V and 9 bases from J; bases unmatched to any gene: 4. The CDR3 is made up of 13 amino acids. Assay: immunoSEQ multiplex PCR; the TCRdb copy retains only in-frame clones and omits some. The sample yields about 340,000 clones, 85% to 95% seen once. Time point defined: blood from clinic visit 5 months post-surgery; TSC patient then seizure free. Whole-study findings and limits: Patients' HCMV serostatus was unknown; virus specificity rests on CDR3 similarity alone.

The chain combines TRBV23-1 with TRBJ1-6, with 10 bases matching TRBD1. TRBV23-1 is an ORF, and what it does is uncertain. Sequenced material: peripheral blood, taken less than 6 months after surgery. This receptor was identified in a boy under three years old with tuberous sclerosis and intractable seizures. This chain's CDR3 is CASPRDRGSPLHF. DNA for the CDR3: TGCGCCAGCCCCCGGGACAGGGGTTCACCCCTCCACTTT.